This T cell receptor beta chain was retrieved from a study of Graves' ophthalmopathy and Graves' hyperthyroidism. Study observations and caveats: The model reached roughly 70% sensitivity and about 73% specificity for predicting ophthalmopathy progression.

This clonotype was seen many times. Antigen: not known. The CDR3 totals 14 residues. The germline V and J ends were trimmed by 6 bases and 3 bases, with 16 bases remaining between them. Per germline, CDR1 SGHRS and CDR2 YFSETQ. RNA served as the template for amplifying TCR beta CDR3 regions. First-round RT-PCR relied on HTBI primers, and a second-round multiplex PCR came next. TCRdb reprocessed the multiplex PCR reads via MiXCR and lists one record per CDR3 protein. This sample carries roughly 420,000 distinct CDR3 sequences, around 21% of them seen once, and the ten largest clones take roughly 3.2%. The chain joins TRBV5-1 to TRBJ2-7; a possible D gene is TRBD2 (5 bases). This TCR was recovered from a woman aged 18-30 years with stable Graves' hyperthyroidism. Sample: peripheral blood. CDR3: CASKEAVGFYEQYF. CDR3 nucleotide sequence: TGCGCCAGCAAAGAAGCGGTGGGTTTCTACGAGCAGTACTTC. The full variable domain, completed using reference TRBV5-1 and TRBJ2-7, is KAGVTQTPRYLIKTRGQQVTLSCSPISGHRSVSWYQQTPGQGLQFLFEYFSETQRNKGNFPGRFSGRQFSNSRSEMNVSTLELGDSALYLCASKEAVGFYEQYFGPGTRLTVT.